This paragraph reports one T cell receptor (beta chain). It has no known antigen specificity. Base-call qualities are not available, and no considerably larger clone is one nucleotide away. Reading from cysteine to phenylalanine, the CDR3 counts 18 amino acids. Only CDR3 DNA is held: 54 bases, read in frame from base 1. For CDR1 and CDR2, the germline V gene lists KGHDR and SFDVKD. For this chain, trimming is 8 bases at the V end and 1 base at the J end, and the number of junction bases without a gene match is 14. Every donor in the study was a healthy Caucasian. Receptor libraries were prepared by 5' RACE. For sequencing, an Illumina HiSeq 2000 was employed. Template switching added a universal primer binding site, and the final cDNA carried a unique molecular identifier that allowed TCR cDNA molecules to be counted accurately. First-strand cDNA for TCR alpha and beta chains was synthesized from specific primers in the conserved constant-segment region. To control for contamination, every cDNA library was double barcoded, receiving both a SMART-Mk sample barcode and Illumina barcodes. Two successive PCR steps introduced TruSeq adapter sequences along with Illumina sample barcodes. TCR alpha and beta cDNA libraries were sequenced on the Illumina HiSeq platform with custom primers. The authors' analysis ran thus. MiGEC was used to process raw reads and extract unique molecular identifiers, and MiXCR was used to find CDR3 positions. For each individual, recombination models were inferred using an EM algorithm with the repgenHMM and IGoR tools. The analysis of shared clonotypes was done with the tcR package in R, with sharing normalized by the product of cloneset sizes. To study raw recombination free of thymic and clonal selection effects, out-of-frame nonproductive sequences were analyzed. TCRdb took the public reads, trimmed them with fastp at Q25, ran MiXCR for clone calling and kept in-frame beta chains. Rows with a matching CDR3 protein are joined into one entry that keeps the most common DNA and genes. These V and J calls derive from TCRdb rather than the authors' analysis. Recorded for this sample are 1.5 million to 2 million distinct CDR3 sequences; around 29% of them occurred a single time. Under 0.35% of the sample is held by the ten biggest clonotypes.

The sample belongs to a study of identical twins listed by TCRdb under 2016. Context from the whole study: To test whether fetal clonotypes persist, the study used deep sequencing on TCR alpha and beta repertoires from monozygotic twins, unrelated adults of various ages, and cord blood. To rule out contamination, replicate twin experiments were performed at different times with different library preparation protocols.

General findings and caveats noted by the study authors: Compared with coincidental sharing between unrelated individuals, out-of-frame TCR alpha sequences shared between twins showed an excess of sequences with low generation probability. Fewer insertions were carried by abundant cord blood beta clonotypes, a similar but weaker trend appeared in young adult naive repertoires, and no such trend appeared in memory repertoires. Recombination models systematically underestimated out-of-frame TCR alpha sharing in monozygotic twins but agreed with sharing between unrelated individuals. In beta out-of-frame sequences, excess twin sharing was weaker, because having fewer shared sequences lowered the signal-to-noise ratio. Zero-insertion analyses could be partly confounded by invariant T cells such as MAIT and iNKT, although diverse VJ usage argued against such confounding for most clonotypes. Because the same donors could not be followed over many years, conclusions were based on cross-sectional statistical analysis.

The material sequenced was cord blood. This sequence uses TRBV24-1 and TRBJ1-4, and 8 bases in between align with TRBD1. This TCR was sampled from a newborn girl in good health. The base sequence is TGTGCCACCACTTCTCACCGGGACAGGCCCATAACTAATGAAAAACTGTTTTTT. Its product reads: CATTSHRDRPITNEKLFF.